Listed here are 21 T cell receptor beta chains from one sample, sequenced in a study of T cells after yellow fever vaccination (dated by TCRdb to about 2019). The library came from 5' RACE. TCRdb lists the instrument as Illumina NovaSeq 6000. TCRdb trimmed public reads at Q25 via fastp, called clones via MiXCR and kept in-frame beta chains. Merged by CDR3 protein, the rows form single entries marked with the most common genes and DNA. The sample contains about 260,000 distinct CDR3 sequences, around 4.9% of them found a single time. In total, the top ten clones hold roughly 3.5% of the sample. The treatment or condition label, read with the paper, signifies: live attenuated yellow fever vaccine strain. The sample here was CD4+ T cells sorted from PBMCs, taken on the day of the yellow fever booster vaccination. All receptors derive from a man aged 18 to 29 who received the YFV17D yellow fever vaccine.

The chain links TRBV5-4 to TRBJ2-1; D gene unclear. Looked up from germline, CDR1 is SGHNT and CDR2 is YYREEE (reference sequence). Trimming shortened V by 2 bases and J by 0 bases, and 9 bases separated the two germline ends. The CDR3 is made up of 15 amino acids. The CDR3: CASSFGLGSYNEQFF. CDR3 in DNA: TGTGCCAGCAGCTTTGGCCTCGGCTCCTACAATGAGCAGTTCTTC.

This clonotype was seen more than once but under ten times. The chain joins TRBV4-2 to TRBJ2-5; D remains ambiguous. The V and J ends lost 0 bases and 7 bases respectively, with 15 bases between them. Germline values: CDR1 LGHNA, CDR2 YNFKEQ. This CDR3 is built from 15 residues. The CDR3 DNA follows: TGTGCCAGCAGCCAAGATAGGGCAGGCGCAGGGACCCAGTACTTC. This encodes CASSQDRAGAGTQYF.

The rearrangement links TRBV7-9 to TRBJ2-5; TRBD1 matches 7 bases. The CDR3 spans 12 residues. Germline assignment: CDR1 SEHNR and CDR2 FQNEAQ (reference sequence). J was trimmed by 9 bases and V by 1 base; bases with no gene match: 2. For the CDR3, the DNA is TGTGCCAGCAGCTTAGGACAGGGTCCCCAGTACTTC. Translated, it gives CASSLGQGPQYF.

The chain couples TRBV5-5 to TRBJ1-1; TRBD1 might be the D (5 bases). Germline V gene data show CDR1 as SGHKS and CDR2 as YYEKEE (reference sequence). This CDR3 comprises 17 residues. V dropped 4 bases and J dropped 0 bases, with 19 bases sitting between them. The CDR3 nucleotides read TGTGCCAGCAGCCCACGACAGAGCGGGATCATGAACACTGAAGCTTTCTTT. Protein sequence: CASSPRQSGIMNTEAFF. Combining the CDR3 with reference TRBV5-5 and TRBJ1-1 gives the whole variable domain DAGVTQSPTHLIKTRGQQVTLRCSPISGHKSVSWYQQVLGQGPQFIFQYYEKEERGRGNFPDRFSARQFPNYSSELNVNALLLGDSALYLCASSPRQSGIMNTEAFFGQGTRLTVV.

The CDR3 sequence is CASRGMGDYGYTF. The CDR3 DNA follows: TGTGCCAGCAGGGGAATGGGGGACTATGGCTACACCTTC. The rearrangement uses TRBV6-5 and TRBJ1-2; D is possibly TRBD1 (5 bases). Germline V gene lookup returns CDR1 MNHEY and CDR2 SVGAGI. V was shortened by 6 bases and J by 3 bases, with 11 bases between the two germline ends. This CDR3 contains 13 residues.

This chain uses TRBV5-4 with TRBJ1-2, with D unclear. Germline CDR1 is SGHNT and CDR2 is YYREEE (reference sequence). V lost 0 bases and J 8 bases, leaving 14 bases between the germline ends. The CDR3 spans 14 residues. CDR3 sequence (DNA): TGTGCCAGCAGCTTGGCGGGTCCGGGATGGGGCTACACCTTC. Amino acids: CASSLAGPGWGYTF.

This chain uses TRBV29-1 with TRBJ1-5, with TRBD1 matching 8 bases. Germline V gene sequence: CDR1 SQVTM, CDR2 ANQGSEA. V gave up 6 bases and J gave up 3 bases; unmatched junction bases: 10. The CDR3 runs 15 residues. CDR3 coding DNA: TGCAGCGTCGTAGGACAGGGTGGCCCCAATCAGCCCCAGCATTTT. This encodes CSVVGQGGPNQPQHF.

The table lists this clonotype with many counts. This chain links TRBV5-1 with TRBJ2-1; D gene ambiguous. The CDR3 spans 14 residues. CDR1 SGHRS and CDR2 YFSETQ come from the germline V gene. V lost 1 base and J 6 bases, leaving 11 bases between the germline ends. The CDR3 region has the DNA TGCGCCAGCAGCTTGAGCTTAGGACCCAATGAGCAGTTCTTC. Residues: CASSLSLGPNEQFF.

This clonotype showed up just a few times. The genes are TRBV10-3 and TRBJ1-1; tentative D call: TRBD1 (5 bases). CDR1 is ENHRY, CDR2 SYGVKD, per germline. Trimming stripped 6 bases from V and 4 bases from J, with 12 bases between. The length of the CDR3 is 13 residues. CDR3 in DNA: TGTGCCATCAGAAGGGGAGAGGCCACTGAAGCTTTCTTT. Residues: CAIRRGEATEAFF.

This chain connects TRBV3-1 to TRBJ2-5; no firm D call. Germline-derived CDR1 and CDR2 are LGHDT and YNNKEL (reference sequence). The V end was cut by 4 bases, the J end by 7 bases, with 13 bases between. The length of the CDR3 is 13 residues. The DNA of the CDR3 is TGTGCCAGCAGCCGAGCGCCCCCACGGACCCAGTACTTC. Amino acids: CASSRAPPRTQYF.

This clonotype was recorded at least ten times. J is TRBJ2-1 and V is TRBV6-5; 10 nucleotides agree with TRBD2. The CDR3 consists of 15 residues. The V gene's germline CDR1 is MNHEY and CDR2 SVGAGI. The junction had 5 bases not matched to a gene; V was cut back by 4 bases and J by 5 bases. This chain's CDR3 is CASSFLGTSDNEQFF. In DNA, the CDR3 is TGTGCCAGCAGTTTTTTAGGGACTAGCGACAATGAGCAGTTCTTC.

The chain is built from TRBV5-1 and TRBJ2-7; 9 nucleotides line up with TRBD1. In germline, CDR1 is SGHRS, CDR2 YFSETQ. This CDR3 contains 15 residues. V lost 0 bases to trimming and J lost 4 bases; unmatched junction nucleotides: 5. The CDR3 loop is CASSLGQGTGYEQYV. For the CDR3, the DNA is TGCGCCAGCAGCTTGGGCCAAGGGACAGGGTACGAGCAGTACGTC.

V and J are TRBV5-5 and TRBJ2-5, with 8 bases that match TRBD2. J lost 5 bases, V lost 3 bases, and 9 bases had no gene match. This CDR3 contains 15 residues. Germline values: CDR1 SGHKS, CDR2 YYEKEE (reference sequence). The CDR3 DNA reads TGTGCCAGCAGCTGGTGGAGTAGCGGGGCGGAGACCCAGTACTTC. Translation gives CASSWWSSGAETQYF.

A few counts support this clonotype. The chain recombines TRBV5-1 with TRBJ2-3, with D unclear. V lost 0 bases, J lost 2 bases, and 10 bases lay in between. This CDR3 is 15 amino acids long. CDR1 SGHRS and CDR2 YFSETQ come from the germline V gene. The CDR3 is CASSLGQPFTDTQYF. The CDR3 bases are TGCGCCAGCAGCTTGGGTCAGCCTTTCACAGATACGCAGTATTTT.

This chain joins TRBV5-1 and TRBJ1-2; possibly TRBD1 for D (5 bases). The ends were cut back, 0 bases at V and 4 bases at J, with 10 bases in the middle. The CDR3 sequence is 14 residues long. Germline V gene lookup returns CDR1 SGHRS and CDR2 YFSETQ. The CDR3 here is CASSLAGTAYGYTF. The CDR3 DNA follows: TGCGCCAGCAGCTTGGCCGGGACGGCCTATGGCTACACCTTC. Full variable domain (missing parts from reference TRBV5-1 and TRBJ1-2): KAGVTQTPRYLIKTRGQQVTLSCSPISGHRSVSWYQQTPGQGLQFLFEYFSETQRNKGNFPGRFSGRQFSNSRSEMNVSTLELGDSALYLCASSLAGTAYGYTFGSGTRLTVV.

This clonotype was detected only a few times. V and J are TRBV5-1 and TRBJ2-3; the D gene is possibly TRBD2 (6 bases). The CDR3 extends over 17 amino acids. Germline-derived CDR1 and CDR2 are SGHRS and YFSETQ. Trimming left V 0 bases short and J 7 bases short, with 21 bases between. The CDR3 sequence is CASSLGGLEAGINTQYF. DNA of the CDR3: TGCGCCAGCAGCTTGGGGGGACTCGAAGCCGGAATAAATACGCAGTATTTT.

In regard to this clonotype: The junction departs from germline at one end; a sequencing error may be responsible. The genes are TRBV3-1 and TRBJ2-5; D remains ambiguous. The CDR3 is 11 amino acids. Germline V CDR1 and CDR2: LGHDT, YNNKEL (reference sequence). CDR3: CASSQDPVPIF. CDR3 coding DNA: TGTGCCAGCAGCCAAGACCCCGTCCCAATCTTC.

This clonotype was seen only a few times. The chain combines TRBV4-3 with TRBJ1-2; D is unclear. The germline V gene encodes CDR1 LGHNA and CDR2 YSLEER. This CDR3 spans 14 amino acids. Trimming took 2 bases from V and 3 from J, leaving 10 bases between them. The chain's CDR3 is CASSQRWADYGYTF. The CDR3 DNA sequence: TGCGCCAGCAGCCAACGATGGGCCGACTATGGCTACACCTTC.

The chain combines TRBV27 with TRBJ2-7; no clear D. Trimming removed 0 bases from V and 4 bases from J, with 10 bases in between. CDR1 and CDR2 (germline): MNHEY, SMNVEV (reference sequence). CDR3 length: 14 residues. The CDR3 region is CASSLSSPQYEQYF. CDR3 bases: TGTGCCAGCAGTTTATCGTCCCCACAGTACGAGCAGTACTTC.

This chain uses TRBV5-1 with TRBJ1-2, with D possibly being TRBD1 (5 bases). The CDR3 is 15 residues long. V gave up 0 bases and J gave up 7 bases, with 16 bases separating them. Germline CDR1 is SGHRS and CDR2 is YFSETQ. This chain's CDR3 is CASSLEGDSGGGYTF. In nucleotides, the CDR3 is TGCGCCAGCAGCTTGGAAGGGGACTCTGGCGGTGGCTACACCTTC.

This clonotype appeared a few times. This rearrangement joins TRBV19 to TRBJ1-5, with 8 bases that match TRBD1. V gave up 8 bases and J gave up 4 bases; unmatched junction bases: 4. The CDR3 extends over 13 amino acids. Germline values: CDR1 LNHDA, CDR2 SQIVND (reference sequence). CDR3 DNA sequence: TGTGCCAGTGGGACAGGATCAAATCAGCCCCAGCATTTT. Translating gives CASGTGSNQPQHF.